Below, 3 T cell receptor beta chains from the same sample are listed, as sequenced in a study of blood T cell repertoires in COVID-19. TCRdb keeps only in-frame clones here, not all; method: immunoSEQ multiplex PCR. Of some 170,000 clones in the sample, roughly 80% are singletons; the top ten hold approximately 9.1%. The sequenced sample was peripheral blood. Receptors originate from a woman in her 70s with acute or convalescent COVID-19.

The chain recombines TRBV7-3 with TRBJ2-1; a weak D match, TRBD2 (6 bases). The CDR3 runs to 16 residues. CDR1 is SGHTA, CDR2 FQGTGA, per germline. Trimming removed 3 bases at V and 1 base at J, with 13 bases between. As DNA, the CDR3 is TGTGCCAGCAGCTTCCAGGCGGGAAGATCCTACAATGAGCAGTTCTTC. Translated, it gives CASSFQAGRSYNEQFF.

The chain joins TRBV7-8 to TRBJ2-1; TRBD2 matches at 8 bases. Trimming cost V 4 bases and J 0 bases; bases outside gene matches: 5. Germline CDR1 SGHVS, CDR2 FQNEAQ. The CDR3 consists of 16 residues. CDR3 sequence reads: CASSYSGTSSYNEQFF. The DNA for the CDR3 is TGTGCCAGCAGCTATAGCGGGACTAGCTCCTACAATGAGCAGTTCTTC.

This chain joins TRBV10-3 and TRBJ2-3; 13 bases match TRBD2. V was clipped by 4 bases and J by 0 bases; unmatched bases: 4. The germline gives CDR1 ENHRY, CDR2 SYGVKD. This CDR3 has 17 residues. The CDR3, as DNA: TGTGCCATCAGTGGTACTAGCGGGGGGGCTAGCACAGATACGCAGTATTTT. Protein product: CAISGTSGGASTDTQYF.